What follows are 27 T cell receptor beta chains derived from one specimen sequenced in a study of T-cell reconstitution after alpha-beta-depleted transplantation in children (dated by TCRdb to 2016 to 2018). To prepare the library, PCR was applied. The reads were generated on an Illumina HiSeq 2500. TCR libraries were prepared with molecular barcoding, using unique molecular identifiers to normalize TCRbeta repertoire quantification. TCRdb applied fastp at Q25 and MiXCR to the public reads, then kept only in-frame beta chains. Entries are consolidated by CDR3 protein sequence, retaining the most common genes and DNA. The sample data list about 610,000 distinct CDR3 sequences, and 8% to 11% of these were observed just once. Less than 4.5% of the sample rests with the top ten. The sequencing used PBMCs from the stem cell graft donor, collected from the stem cell graft. These TCRs come from a human donor who donated a stem cell graft to a child with acute myeloid leukemia.

This clonotype was seen a few times. CDR3 in amino acids: CASSLALNAGADSGNTIYF. The CDR3 DNA reads TGTGCCAGCAGCTTAGCGCTAAATGCAGGGGCAGACTCTGGAAACACCATATATTTT. The chain combines TRBV7-2 with TRBJ1-3, with TRBD1 as a possible D gene (6 bases). V was shortened by 0 bases and J by 0 bases, with 18 bases between the two germline ends. CDR3 length: 19 amino acids. CDR1 is SGHTA and CDR2 is FQGNSA in the germline V gene.

This clonotype was found many times. The chain carries TRBV6-2 or TRBV6-3 and TRBJ2-1; 9 bases fit TRBD1. The junction had 7 bases not matched to a gene; V was cut back by 7 bases and J by 6 bases. The CDR3 is 14 amino acids. CDR1 and CDR2 (germline): MNHEY, SVGEGT. The CDR3 DNA is TGTGCCAGCAAACGGGGACAGGGATTCAATGAGCAGTTCTTC. This sequence encodes CASKRGQGFNEQFF.

The chain links TRBV7-9 to TRBJ2-5; D gene uncertain. The CDR3 is made up of 15 amino acids. Germline V gene lookup returns CDR1 SEHNR and CDR2 FQNEAQ (reference sequence). With 4 bases removed from V and 2 bases from J, the gap between germline ends came to 14 bases. CDR3 coding DNA: TGTGCCAGCAGCTGGGCCAGCGTCCTTCAAGAGACCCAGTACTTC. Translation gives CASSWASVLQETQYF.

This sequence joins TRBV9 and TRBJ2-5, with D possibly being TRBD2 (5 bases). Trimming removed 3 bases from V and 4 bases from J, with 13 bases in between. Germline CDR1 SGDLS, CDR2 YYNGEE. The CDR3 is made up of 14 amino acids. CDR3 DNA sequence: TGTGCCAGCAGCGAAGCCCTAGCCCCAGAGACCCAGTACTTC. Protein product: CASSEALAPETQYF.

The CDR3 nucleotides are TGTGCCAGCAGTTCCGGGCCCCTCGGTCCGCACGAGCAGTACTTC. Its translation is CASSSGPLGPHEQYF. J is TRBJ2-7 and V is TRBV28, with D hard to call. The V gene lost 4 bases and the J gene lost 5 bases, with 18 bases spanning the gap. The length of the CDR3 is 15 residues. Germline V CDR1 and CDR2: MDHEN, SYDVKM.

This clonotype came up a few times. The gene calls are TRBV5-1 and TRBJ1-4, with a tentative D call TRBD1 (5 bases). Germline V CDR1 and CDR2: SGHRS, YFSETQ. Trimming took 0 bases from V and 7 from J, leaving 13 bases between them. This CDR3 region has 15 residues. The CDR3 DNA follows: TGCGCCAGCAGCTTGGATGGGACGGCGAGTGAAAAACTGTTTTTT. Translation gives CASSLDGTASEKLFF.

This clonotype was recorded many times. The rearrangement uses TRBV12-3 or TRBV12-4 and TRBJ1-2; 9 bases agree with TRBD1. Trimming took 6 bases from V and 3 from J; bases not matched to a gene: 5. CDR3 length: 14 amino acids. CDR3 amino acids: CASSLGQGYYGYTF. CDR3 sequence (DNA): TGTGCCAGCAGCCTAGGACAGGGGTACTATGGCTACACCTTC.

This clonotype has a count of ten or more. The chain carries TRBV5-1 and TRBJ2-1; 9 bases line up with TRBD2. With 1 base clipped from V and 4 bases from J, the junction kept 3 bases outside the gene matches. Germline V gives CDR1 SGHRS, CDR2 YFSETQ. The CDR3 length is 15 residues. The CDR3 loop reads CASSLRTSAYNEQFF. For the CDR3, the DNA is TGCGCCAGCAGCTTGCGGACTAGCGCGTACAATGAGCAGTTCTTC.

The genes are TRBV6-2 or TRBV6-3 and TRBJ2-3; D uncertain. The CDR3 length is 14 residues. Trimming stripped 5 bases from V and 2 bases from J, with 11 bases between. Germline CDR1 MNHEY, CDR2 SVGEGT. The CDR3 is CASSKDSVTDTQYF. In nucleotides, the CDR3 is TGTGCCAGCAGTAAAGACTCCGTCACAGATACGCAGTATTTT.

This clonotype turned up a few times. J is TRBJ2-1 and V is TRBV29-1; D gene ambiguous. Germline loops: CDR1 SQVTM, CDR2 ANQGSEA. This CDR3 region has 14 residues. Trimming cost V 4 bases and J 2 bases, with 12 bases left between them. CDR3: CSVVRLGPYNEQFF. CDR3 coding DNA: TGCAGCGTTGTTCGGCTAGGGCCCTACAATGAGCAGTTCTTC.

J is TRBJ2-5 and V is TRBV18; no clear D gene. V was trimmed by 3 bases and J by 4 bases, leaving 15 bases between them. Germline CDR1 KGHSH, CDR2 LQKENI. The CDR3 runs 15 residues. CDR3 DNA sequence: TGTGCCAGCTCACCCCTCGCGCGCGGTATAGAGACCCAGTACTTC. It yields the protein CASSPLARGIETQYF.

This clonotype was detected only a few times. Possible read error: a much larger clone is one base away. The chain has TRBV20-1 and TRBJ2-7; D perhaps matches TRBD2 (5 bases). Germline V lookup: CDR1 DFQATT, CDR2 SNEGSKA (reference sequence). The CDR3 sequence is 16 residues long. The CDR3 sequence is CCGSIRAYPEGDEQYF. In nucleotides, the CDR3 is TGCTGTGGGAGTATTCGGGCCTACCCCGAAGGAGACGAGCAGTACTTC.

The chain links TRBV27 to TRBJ2-5, with D tentatively TRBD2 (5 bases). This CDR3 is built from 16 residues. Germline-derived CDR1 and CDR2 are MNHEY and SMNVEV (reference sequence). Between the trimmed V and J ends, which lost 5 bases and 1 base, there was a span of 17 bases. DNA of the CDR3: TGTGCCAGCAGTCCCCGGTTTGGAGGCCCCCAAGAGACCCAGTACTTC. Encoded protein: CASSPRFGGPQETQYF.

This clonotype was seen more than once but under ten times. The chain employs TRBV5-1 and TRBJ2-5; D possibly uses TRBD1 or TRBD2 (6 bases each). The CDR3 is 15 amino acids. V was trimmed by 4 bases and J by 7 bases, leaving 20 bases between them. CDR1 is SGHRS and CDR2 is YFSETQ in the germline V gene. The CDR3 spells CASSGDARGGGTQYF. CDR3 nucleotide sequence: TGCGCCAGCAGCGGGGACGCCCGAGGAGGGGGGACCCAGTACTTC. Full variable domain (missing parts from reference TRBV5-1 and TRBJ2-5): KAGVTQTPRYLIKTRGQQVTLSCSPISGHRSVSWYQQTPGQGLQFLFEYFSETQRNKGNFPGRFSGRQFSNSRSEMNVSTLELGDSALYLCASSGDARGGGTQYFGPGTRLLVL.

Many counts were recorded for this clonotype. The chain links TRBV7-2 to TRBJ1-3; D may be TRBD1 (5 bases). This CDR3 comprises 14 residues. With 6 bases removed from V and 3 bases from J, the gap between germline ends came to 12 bases. CDR1 is SGHTA, CDR2 FQGNSA, per germline. CDR3 bases: TGTGCCAGCAGTTCCACAGGAGGTGGAAACACCATATATTTT. Protein sequence: CASSSTGGGNTIYF. Full variable domain (rest looked up from reference TRBV7-2 and TRBJ1-3): GAGVSQSPSNKVTEKGKDVELRCDPISGHTALYWYRQSLGQGLEFLIYFQGNSAPDKSGLPSDRFSAERTGGSVSTLTIQRTQQEDSAVYLCASSSTGGGNTIYFGEGSWLTVV.

The table lists this clonotype with a few counts. The chain joins TRBV10-3 to TRBJ2-7; TRBD1 matches at 12 bases. Trimming removed 8 bases from V and 0 bases from J; junction bases left unmatched: 2. The CDR3 extends over 14 amino acids. CDR1 and CDR2 from the germline V gene are ENHRY and SYGVKD. The CDR3 sequence is CAIGDRGLSYEQYF. CDR3 bases: TGTGCCATCGGGGACAGGGGGCTCTCCTACGAGCAGTACTTC.

This clonotype occurred many times. This chain links TRBV5-1 with TRBJ2-4; weak D call: TRBD1 (5 bases). Trimming shortened V by 6 bases and J by 8 bases, and 15 bases separated the two germline ends. The germline V gene encodes CDR1 SGHRS and CDR2 YFSETQ. The CDR3 consists of 13 residues. DNA of the CDR3: TGCGCCAGCAAGGCCGGCCAGGGTTACATTCAGTACTTC. This sequence encodes CASKAGQGYIQYF.

This clonotype was detected a few times. The chain has TRBV7-9 and TRBJ2-7; D is unclear. The V and J ends lost 0 bases and 4 bases respectively, with 13 bases between them. The CDR3 sequence is 15 residues long. CDR1 is SEHNR, CDR2 FQNEAQ, per germline (reference sequence). The DNA of the CDR3 is TGTGCCAGCAGCTTAGCGGGCGGCGGTGGGTACGAGCAGTACTTC. Residues: CASSLAGGGGYEQYF.

This clonotype occurred many times. The chain uses TRBV7-2 and TRBJ2-3; D ambiguous. This CDR3 comprises 13 residues. Trimming took 2 bases from V and 5 from J, leaving 8 bases between them. CDR1 is SGHTA, CDR2 FQGNSA, per germline. CDR3 sequence reads: CASSLQWEDTQYF. The CDR3 DNA reads TGTGCCAGCAGCTTACAATGGGAAGATACGCAGTATTTT.

This clonotype was counted only a few times. The chain carries TRBV30 and TRBJ2-2; tentative D call: TRBD1 (5 bases). This CDR3 comprises 15 residues. Trimming removed 2 bases from V and 6 bases from J, with 16 bases in between. The germline gives CDR1 GTSNPN, CDR2 SVGIG (reference sequence). In DNA, the CDR3 is TGTGCCTGGAGTTTTCAGGCAGGGTGGGCCGGGGAGCTGTTTTTT. This sequence encodes CAWSFQAGWAGELFF.

This clonotype has more than one count but fewer than ten. The chain has TRBV19 and TRBJ2-3, with D perhaps TRBD2 (6 bases). Germline V gene data show CDR1 as LNHDA and CDR2 as SQIVND (reference sequence). The CDR3 sequence is 13 residues long. The V end lost 10 bases, the J end lost 5 bases, and 16 bases lay between the germline ends. CDR3 sequence (DNA): TGTGCCACCTCACCCCGGGACTTAGATACGCAGTATTTT. This gives the protein CATSPRDLDTQYF.

The chain has TRBV5-1 and TRBJ1-6; D perhaps matches TRBD1 (5 bases). Trimming stripped 2 bases from V and 7 bases from J, with 7 bases between. CDR3 length equals 13 residues. Per the germline V gene, CDR1 is SGHRS and CDR2 is YFSETQ. The CDR3 here is CASSLQENSPLHF. DNA of the CDR3: TGCGCCAGCAGCTTACAGGAAAATTCACCCCTCCACTTT.

This chain links TRBV3-1 with TRBJ2-7, with D unclear. The CDR3 is 15 amino acids. V shed 0 bases and J shed 3 bases, with 12 bases lying between them. Per germline, CDR1 LGHDT and CDR2 YNNKEL (reference sequence). The CDR3: CASSQDWAGNYEQYF. The CDR3 bases are TGTGCCAGCAGCCAAGATTGGGCCGGTAACTACGAGCAGTACTTC.

In this sample, this clonotype turned up a few times. The V call is TRBV20-1, the J call TRBJ1-1; no clear D gene. The CDR3 extends over 15 amino acids. In germline, CDR1 is DFQATT, CDR2 SNEGSKA (reference sequence). V dropped 1 base and J dropped 3 bases, with 15 bases sitting between them. DNA of the CDR3: TGCAGTGCTAGAGTATCGGGGAAGGCGGACACTGAAGCTTTCTTT. Translated: CSARVSGKADTEAFF.

The V and J genes are TRBV20-1 and TRBJ2-2; D not resolved. The length of the CDR3 is 15 residues. Germline-derived CDR1 and CDR2 are DFQATT and SNEGSKA (reference sequence). The V and J ends lost 0 bases and 0 bases respectively, with 8 bases between them. The CDR3 here is CSAREGSANTGELFF. Written as DNA, the CDR3 is TGCAGTGCTAGAGAAGGCTCGGCGAACACCGGGGAGCTGTTTTTT.

This chain uses TRBV14 with TRBJ2-6; D is undetermined. V was pared by 6 bases and J by 1 base, with 10 bases between. From germline, CDR1 is SGHDN and CDR2 FVKESK. The CDR3 consists of 15 residues. CDR3 DNA sequence: TGTGCCAGCAGTCGCCAGGCTTCTGGGGCCAACGTCCTGACTTTC. Its protein product is CASSRQASGANVLTF.

This clonotype has a handful of counts. This chain uses TRBV7-2 with TRBJ2-3; TRBD2 aligns across 8 bases. V shed 1 base, J shed 2 bases, and the junction held 8 bases outside the gene matches. There are 17 residues in the CDR3. Looked up from germline, CDR1 is SGHTA and CDR2 is FQGNSA. The DNA for the CDR3 is TGTGCCAGCAGCTTAGTTTGGCGGGAGGCAGCCACAGATACGCAGTATTTT. Protein sequence: CASSLVWREAATDTQYF.